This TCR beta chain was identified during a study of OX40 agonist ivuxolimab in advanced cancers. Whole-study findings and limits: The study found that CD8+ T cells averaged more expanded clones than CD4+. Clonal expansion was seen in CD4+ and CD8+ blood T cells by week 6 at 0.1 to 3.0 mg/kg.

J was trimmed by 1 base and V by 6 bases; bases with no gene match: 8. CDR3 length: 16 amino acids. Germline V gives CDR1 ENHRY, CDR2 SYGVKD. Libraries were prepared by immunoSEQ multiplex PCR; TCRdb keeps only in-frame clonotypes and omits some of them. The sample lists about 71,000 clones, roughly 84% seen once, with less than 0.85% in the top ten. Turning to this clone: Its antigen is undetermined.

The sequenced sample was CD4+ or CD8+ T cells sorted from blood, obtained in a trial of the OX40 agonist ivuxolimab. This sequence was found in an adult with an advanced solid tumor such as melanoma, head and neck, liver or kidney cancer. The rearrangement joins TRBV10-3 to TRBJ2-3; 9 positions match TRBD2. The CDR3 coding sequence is TGTGCCATCAGGATCGGGACTAGCTCAGGCACAGATACGCAGTATTTT. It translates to CAIRIGTSSGTDTQYF.